Sequencing of this TCR beta chain was carried out in a study of identical twins. Overall study findings and caveats: Fewer insertions characterized abundant cord blood beta clonotypes, whereas memory repertoires showed none.

Trimming removed 5 bases at V and 1 base at J, with 9 bases between. The CDR3 sequence is 13 residues long. Germline CDR1 and CDR2: MDHEN and SYDVKM. This clonotype has at least ten counts. The antigen remains unidentified. Using its own MiXCR run on the 5' RACE reads, TCRdb lists one record per CDR3 protein. The top ten hold around 0.3% of the sample, which has around 1.7 million distinct CDR3 sequences, under 35% seen once. The V gene is TRBV28, the J gene TRBJ2-7, with TRBD1 as a possible D gene (6 bases). The sequenced sample consisted of cord blood. The sequence was obtained from a newborn girl in good health. CDR3 nucleotides: TGTGCCAGCAGTCCCGGACAGTCCTACGAGCAGTACTTC. Protein: CASSPGQSYEQYF. The entire variable domain, with the rest obtained from reference TRBV28 and TRBJ2-7, is as follows: DVKVTQSSRYLVKRTGEKVFLECVQDMDHENMFWYRQDPGLGLRLIYFSYDVKMKEKGDIPEGYSVSREKKERFSLILESASTNQTSMYLCASSPGQSYEQYFGPGTRLTVT.